This T cell receptor (beta chain) comes out of a study of control samples from healthy donors and cancer patients. Germline V CDR1 and CDR2: KGHSH, LQKENI. The CDR3 has 14 amino acids. After removal of 2 bases from V and 5 bases from J, the junction contained 2 bases not matched to a gene. Assay used: immunoSEQ multiplex PCR; TCRdb lists only in-frame clones, some missing. The sample has tens of thousands of clones, around 94% seen once. The sequenced material came from PBMCs. The chain uses TRBV18 and TRBJ2-2; 7 bases are shared with TRBD1. This TCR derives from a man aged 25 to 40 with colorectal cancer. CDR3 protein: CASSPTGETGELFF. CDR3 DNA: TGTGCCAGCTCACCAACAGGGGAAACCGGGGAGCTGTTTTTT.